This T cell receptor beta chain was recorded in a study of blood T cell repertoires in COVID-19. Whole-study context: COVID-19 samples collected from the United States, Italy and Spain covered acute and convalescent phases. Sources were T cells, B-cell-depleted T cells, or PBMCs; the material itself was cDNA or gDNA.

Assay used: immunoSEQ multiplex PCR; TCRdb lists only in-frame clones, some missing. The sample carries 140,000 or so clones, over 60% recorded once. V was pared by 4 bases and J by 5 bases, with 7 bases of the junction left unmatched. CDR3 length: 16 amino acids. From germline, CDR1 is MNHEY and CDR2 SVGAGI. The sequenced sample was peripheral blood. The TCR comes from a man over 45 with acute or convalescent COVID-19. This chain links TRBV6-5 with TRBJ2-1; 11 bases fit TRBD1. CDR3 sequence reads: CASSLDRGPKHNEQFF. CDR3 nucleotide sequence: TGTGCCAGCAGTTTGGACAGGGGGCCAAAACACAATGAGCAGTTCTTC.